Here is one T cell receptor beta chain with its context. This record comes from a study of blood T cell repertoires in COVID-19. About the research overall: COVID-19 samples collected from the United States, Italy and Spain covered acute and convalescent phases. PBMCs, B-cell-depleted T cells, or T cells provided the cDNA or gDNA that made up the material.

The J segment lost 10 bases and the V segment lost 3 bases, leaving 6 bases of the junction unmatched. The CDR3 is made up of 15 amino acids. The germline V gene has CDR1 LGHDT and CDR2 YNNKEL (reference sequence). A Seattle source enrolled patients during active infection and followed them longitudinally. In the source study's methods: Amplified reference gene primers provided the basis for estimating nucleated cell counts. Sequencing was performed with immunoSEQ multiplex PCR; in TCRdb, only in-frame clones are kept and a portion is missing. The V and J calls and clone size come from that table; D and trimming were worked out from the DNA. The table has fewer than 250,000 clones, 86% seen once.

The chain links TRBV3-1 (or the pseudogene TRBV3-2) to TRBJ2-1, with 13 nucleotides matching TRBD2. The sample taken for sequencing was peripheral blood. This TCR was recovered from a man aged 50 or older with COVID-19, enrolled during active disease. The CDR3 DNA sequence: TGTGCCAGCAGCCACAGGACTAGCGGGAGAGGGGAGCAGTTCTTC. It yields the protein CASSHRTSGRGEQFF.